Listed here is a single T cell receptor (beta chain). The sample holds many counts of this clonotype. No antigen is known for it. No base quality values were provided; no much bigger clone lies one nucleotide off. The data stem from a study of identical twins (TCRdb year 2016). General notes on the study: The study deep-sequenced TCR alpha and beta repertoires from monozygotic twins, unrelated adults of various ages and cord blood to test whether fetal clonotypes persist. To rule out contamination, replicate twin experiments were performed at different times with different library preparation protocols. Points the paper makes about the study in general: Conclusions relied on cross-sectional statistical analysis, since the same donors could not be followed over many years. Fewer insertions were carried by abundant cord blood beta clonotypes; a weaker similar trend was observed in young adult naive repertoires, while no such trend was observed in memory repertoires. Excess twin sharing in beta out-of-frame sequences was weaker because fewer shared sequences lowered the signal-to-noise ratio. Compared with coincidental sharing between unrelated individuals, an excess of low generation-probability sequences was observed among out-of-frame TCR alpha sequences shared between twins. Invariant T cells such as MAIT and iNKT could partly confound zero-insertion analyses, though diverse VJ usage argued against this for most clonotypes. In monozygotic twins, out-of-frame TCR alpha sharing was systematically underestimated by recombination models, although the models agreed with sharing between unrelated individuals.

At the junction V is shortened by 10 bases and J by 5 bases; bases outside the gene matches: 10. The CDR3, from cysteine to phenylalanine, totals 15 residues. The sequence is cut down to CDR3 DNA, 45 bases in frame from base 1. Library prep was done by 5' RACE. Reads for this sample came from an Illumina HiSeq 2000. A universal primer binding site was added through template switching, and the final cDNA carried a unique molecular identifier so that TCR cDNA molecules could be counted accurately. Specific primers in the conserved constant-segment region were used to synthesize first-strand cDNA for TCR alpha and beta chains. To control for contamination, every cDNA library was double barcoded, receiving both a SMART-Mk sample barcode and Illumina barcodes. TruSeq adapter sequences, together with Illumina sample barcodes, were added in two successive PCR steps. Sequencing of the TCR alpha and beta cDNA libraries was done on the Illumina HiSeq platform using custom primers. The authors processed their data as follows. Raw reads were processed with MiGEC to extract unique molecular identifiers, and MiXCR was used to determine CDR3 positions. Recombination models were inferred per individual with the repgenHMM and IGoR tools using an EM algorithm. The analysis of shared clonotypes was done with the tcR package in R, with sharing normalized by the product of cloneset sizes. To study raw recombination without the effects of thymic and clonal selection, out-of-frame nonproductive sequences were analyzed. The public reads were reanalyzed by TCRdb: fastp trimming at Q25, MiXCR alignment, in-frame beta chains only. CDR3 protein duplicates are merged, each entry listing the most common genes and DNA. Clone size and V and J calls follow TCRdb, not the original study. The sample table contains under 250,000 distinct CDR3 sequences; only one count was recorded for 6% to 8.5% of them. The ten most abundant clones make up less than 6.5% of the sample.

Only healthy Caucasian donors were included. The twin cohort consisted of three pairs of female monozygotic twins, all aged about 18 to 29 years. CD4+ and CD8+ T cell populations were isolated with positive isolation kits from Invitrogen. These records were also assigned to another study, of yellow fever vaccine responses in identical twins. As noted in the second study: The T cell response to vaccination in identical twins was reported by the authors to appear partly convergent and partly personalized. Focusing on identical twins, the study followed the T cell clones that responded to the vaccine, and did so with precision.

The sequence was obtained from a woman younger than 35 in good health. Sequenced: CD8+ T cells sorted from blood. The V and J segments used are TRBV12-3 or TRBV12-4 and TRBJ2-1; 11 middle bases align to TRBD2. In nucleotides, the sequence is TGTGCCATCTTAAAACTAGCGGGAGCCGACAATGAGCAGTTCTTC. It encodes CAILKLAGADNEQFF.